Listed below are T cell receptor beta chains from one sample, sequenced in a study of blood T cell repertoires in COVID-19. The assay was immunoSEQ multiplex PCR, and TCRdb's table has in-frame clones only and misses some. The data hold approximately 200,000 clones, with 82% observed a single time. Sequencing was performed on PBMCs or T cells enriched from blood (not recorded which). All receptors come from a man in his forties who had recovered from COVID-19. The CDR3 runs from the conserved cysteine through the conserved F or W.

>TRBJ1-3|TRBV18
CASSPDRGSGNTIYF
>TRBJ2-5|TRBV7-2
CASSLGVSGTGETQYF
>TRBJ1-6|TRBV18
CASSPRPGQEKFNNSPLHF
>TRBJ1-2|TRBV4-3
CASSHGSRAGDYGYTF
>TRBJ2-1|TRBV7-9
CASSLDPGQSPFF
>TRBJ2-1|TRBV19
CASSRQGRYNEQFF
>TRBJ1-6|TRBV19
CASSIYGALINSPLHF
>TRBJ1-6|TRBV4-2
CASSQESRDSPLHF
>TRBJ2-7|TRBV5-1
CASSWTSGYEQYF
>TRBJ1-1|TRBV2
CASSEAPRDLNTEAFF
>TRBJ2-3|TRBV6-5
CASSQGDSTDTQYF
>TRBJ2-7|TRBV4-2
CASSPPGHDYEQYF
>TRBJ1-1|TRBV29-1
CSVGQARGEAFF
>TRBJ1-3|TRBV7-9
CASSAGVDTIYF
>TRBJ1-5|TRBV5-8
CASSLGHRNQPQHF
>TRBJ2-3|TRBV2
CASKENIPPSGREEQYF
>TRBJ1-4|TRBV4-2
CASSIQGMIEKLFF
>TRBJ2-1|TRBV10-1
CASRSRVPAKRRERSYNEQFF
>TRBJ2-5|TRBV27
CASAFGVAGGKTQYF
>TRBJ1-1|TRBV5-1
CASSLELDTEAFF
>TRBJ1-3|TRBV11-2
CASSSLTGRSSGNTIYF
>TRBJ1-5|TRBV11-1
CASSSSYSNQPQHF
>TRBJ2-5|TRBV7-9
CASSLRTGGWETQYF
>TRBJ2-7|TRBV18
CASSPGTSGSYEQYF
>TRBJ2-1|TRBV3-1/TRBV3-2
CASSQQGGRNEQFF
>TRBJ1-2|TRBV2
CASSAGTGIRGYTF
>TRBJ2-1|TRBV2
CASSDSGLAGVQFF
>TRBJ1-1|TRBV5-1
CASSLLSSFGGTEAFF
>TRBJ1-1|TRBV21-1
CASSGRAGRNTEAFF
>TRBJ1-1|TRBV6-5
CASSKQGRDTEAFF
>TRBJ1-1|TRBV7-2
CASSLVDRGQTEAFF
>TRBJ2-2|TRBV10-3
CATQAAAGTGELFF
>TRBJ1-1|TRBV2
CASSWTVENTEAFF
>TRBJ2-7|TRBV4-3
CASSQGVGTGSYEQYF
>TRBJ2-3|TRBV2
CASKRQGGSDTQYF
>TRBJ2-7|TRBV15
CATSREEGGRGEQYF
>TRBJ1-2|TRBV4-2
CASSQDGGTYGYTF
>TRBJ2-2|TRBV7-3
CASSLLGTTGELFF
>TRBJ2-1|TRBV2
CASSETSGSSREQFF
>TRBJ2-7|TRBV18
CASSPTGLNRVLYYEQYF
>TRBJ1-2|TRBV5-1
CASSLASGTGYGYTF
>TRBJ1-3|TRBV18
CASSPRQGNTIYF
>TRBJ1-1|TRBV11-2
CASSLSTGFAFF
>TRBJ1-6|TRBV9
CASSAGTWDSPLHF
>TRBJ1-1|TRBV6-2/TRBV6-3
CASSYNTGQEVTEAFF
>TRBJ1-5|TRBV19
CASSIEAGLSNQPQHF
>TRBJ2-1|TRBV7-2
CASSLNRDNEQFF
>TRBJ1-2|TRBV28
CATTGESGYTF
>TRBJ2-4|TRBV7-9
CASSLGQAADIQYF
>TRBJ1-1|TRBV2
CASRDRDGAFF
>TRBJ2-5|TRBV14
CASSQEGRTGALETQYF